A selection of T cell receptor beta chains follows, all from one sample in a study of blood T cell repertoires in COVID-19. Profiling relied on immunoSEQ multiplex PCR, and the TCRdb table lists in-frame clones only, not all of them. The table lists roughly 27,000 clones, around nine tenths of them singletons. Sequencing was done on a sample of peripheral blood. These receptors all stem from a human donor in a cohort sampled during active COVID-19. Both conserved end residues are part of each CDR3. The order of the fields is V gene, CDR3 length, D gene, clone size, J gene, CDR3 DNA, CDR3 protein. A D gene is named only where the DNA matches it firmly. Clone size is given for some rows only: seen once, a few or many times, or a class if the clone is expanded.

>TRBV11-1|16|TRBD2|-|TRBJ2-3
TGTGCCAGCAGCTTAAACCCCGGGACTAGAACAGATACGCAGTATTTT
CASSLNPGTRTDTQYF
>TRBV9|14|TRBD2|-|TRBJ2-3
TGTGCCAGCAGCGTAACTAGCGGCACAGATACGCAGTATTTT
CASSVTSGTDTQYF
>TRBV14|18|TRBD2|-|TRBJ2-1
TGTGCCAGCAGTAGGACTAGCGGAACCTTTAGCTCCTACAATGAGCAGTTCTTC
CASSRTSGTFSSYNEQFF
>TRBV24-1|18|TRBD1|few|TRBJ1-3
TGTGCCACCAGTGAGGGGCGGGGACAGGGTTGGTACGGAAACACCATATATTTT
CATSEGRGQGWYGNTIYF
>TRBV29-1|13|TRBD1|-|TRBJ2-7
TGCAGCGTGTCACAGGGGGCCACCTACGAGCAGTACTTC
CSVSQGATYEQYF
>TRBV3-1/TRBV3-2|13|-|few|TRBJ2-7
TGTGCCAGCAGCCAAGCTGGGCCCTACGAGCAGTACTTC
CASSQAGPYEQYF
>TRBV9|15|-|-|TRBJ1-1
TGTGCCAGCAGCGTAGGGCCAGACATGAACACTGAAGCTTTCTTT
CASSVGPDMNTEAFF
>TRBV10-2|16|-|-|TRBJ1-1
TGCGCCAGCAGTCCCGCCCCCAGGGTCGGGAACACTGAAGCTTTCTTT
CASSPAPRVGNTEAFF
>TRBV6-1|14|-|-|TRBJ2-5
TGTGCCAGCAGTGCAGCTGGGGGCGAGGAGACCCAGTACTTC
CASSAAGGEETQYF
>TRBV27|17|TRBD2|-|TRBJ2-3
TGTGCCAGCAGTTCCTTAACTAGCGGGGGGGCTACAGATACGCAGTATTTT
CASSSLTSGGATDTQYF
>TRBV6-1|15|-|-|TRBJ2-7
TGTGCCAGCAGTGAAGGGACAGAGTCTTATTACGAGCAGTACTTC
CASSEGTESYYEQYF
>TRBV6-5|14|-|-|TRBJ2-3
TGTGCCAGCAGTTACGGGAGCAGCACAGATACGCAGTATTTT
CASSYGSSTDTQYF
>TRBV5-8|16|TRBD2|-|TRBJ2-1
TGCGCCAGCAGCTTGGAGGGACTAGGGCACTACAATGAGCAGTTCTTC
CASSLEGLGHYNEQFF
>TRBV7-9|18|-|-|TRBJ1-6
TGTGCCAGCAGCTCCACCGGACAACCCGGCCTACCAAATTCACCCCTCCACTTT
CASSSTGQPGLPNSPLHF
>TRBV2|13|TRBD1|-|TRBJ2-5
TGTGCCAGATCCGACAGGGGGAGAGAGACCCAGTACTTC
CARSDRGRETQYF
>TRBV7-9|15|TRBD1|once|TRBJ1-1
TGTGCCAGCAGCTTATGGCCGACAGGGCTCACTGAAGCTTTCTTT
CASSLWPTGLTEAFF
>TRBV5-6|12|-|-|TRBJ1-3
TGTGCCAGCAGCTTGACAGGGAACACCATATATTTT
CASSLTGNTIYF
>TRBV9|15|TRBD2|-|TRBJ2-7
TGTGCCAGCAGCGTAGGTAGCGGGGCGGCCTACGAGCAGTACTTC
CASSVGSGAAYEQYF
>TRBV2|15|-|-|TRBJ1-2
TGTGCCACTGGACTATTATCAGCGGCCGACTATGGCTACACCTTC
CATGLLSAADYGYTF
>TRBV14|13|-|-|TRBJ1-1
TGTGCCAGCAGCCAAGAAGGAGGAACTGAAGCTTTCTTT
CASSQEGGTEAFF
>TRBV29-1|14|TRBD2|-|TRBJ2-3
TGCAGCGCCGCAAGACTAGCGGGGGGGGATACGCAGTATTTT
CSAARLAGGDTQYF
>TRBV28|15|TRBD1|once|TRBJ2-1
TGTGCCAGCAGGCACGGGACAGGGGGCTACAATGAGCAGTTCTTC
CASRHGTGGYNEQFF
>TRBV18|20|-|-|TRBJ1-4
TGTGCCAGCTCACCTCCGAACCGCCGGGTACCGCCCCAAGGTAATGAAAAACTGTTTTTT
CASSPPNRRVPPQGNEKLFF
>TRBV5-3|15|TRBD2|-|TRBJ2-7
TGTGCCAGAAGAGAAAGGAGCGGGAACTCCTACGAGCAGTACTTC
CARRERSGNSYEQYF
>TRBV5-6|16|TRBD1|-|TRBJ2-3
TGTGCCAGCAGCGTTTACAGGGGGCCTAGCACAGATACGCAGTATTTT
CASSVYRGPSTDTQYF
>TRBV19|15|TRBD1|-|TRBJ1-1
TGTGCCAGTAGTATAAAAGGGACAGCGAACACTGAAGCTTTCTTT
CASSIKGTANTEAFF
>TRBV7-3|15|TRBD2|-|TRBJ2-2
TGTGCCAGCAGCTTATCACCGGGAGGGGCCGGGGAGCTGTTTTTT
CASSLSPGGAGELFF
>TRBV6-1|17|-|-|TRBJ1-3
TGTGCCAGCAGTGAGACGACAAGCCCCGACGAAGGAAACACCATATATTTT
CASSETTSPDEGNTIYF
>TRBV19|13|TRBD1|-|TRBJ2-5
TGTGCCAGTGGACGGGACAGCCAAGAGACCCAGTACTTC
CASGRDSQETQYF
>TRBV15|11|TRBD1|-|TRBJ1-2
TGTGCCACCCAGGGGGCGCATGGCTACACCTTC
CATQGAHGYTF
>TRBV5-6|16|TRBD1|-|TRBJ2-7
TGTGCCAGCAGCTTGAACAAGGACAGGGAACCTTACGAGCAGTACTTC
CASSLNKDREPYEQYF
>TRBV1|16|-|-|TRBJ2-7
TGCACCAGCAGCCCCCACAGGGATAAGAGCTCCTACGAGCAGTACTTC
CTSSPHRDKSSYEQYF
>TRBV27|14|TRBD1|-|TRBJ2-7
TGTGCCAGCAGTTTATGGCAGGGGGCGTACGAGCAGTACTTC
CASSLWQGAYEQYF
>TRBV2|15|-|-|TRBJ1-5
TGTGCCAGCAAACAAGTGGGAGGGCTCCATCAGCCCCAGCATTTT
CASKQVGGLHQPQHF
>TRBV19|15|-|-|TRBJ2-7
TGTGCCAGTAGTAAGGACCGAGCTAGCCAGTACGAGCAGTACTTC
CASSKDRASQYEQYF
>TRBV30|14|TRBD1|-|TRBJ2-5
TGTGCCTGGAGTGTACAAGGGGGCGGGGAGACCCAGTACTTC
CAWSVQGGGETQYF
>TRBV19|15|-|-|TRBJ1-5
TGTGCCAGTAGTGTCCAGGGTATGGAGGGTCAGCCCCAGCATTTT
CASSVQGMEGQPQHF
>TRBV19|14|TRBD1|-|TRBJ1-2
TGTGCCAGTAGTACTCTGGACAGGACTTATGGCTACACCTTC
CASSTLDRTYGYTF
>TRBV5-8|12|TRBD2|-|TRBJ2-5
TGTGCCAGCAGCTCGGGGGGGAAGACCCAGTACTTC
CASSSGGKTQYF
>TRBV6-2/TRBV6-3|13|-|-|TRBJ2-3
TGTGCCAGCAGTTGGGCAGGGATGGATACGCAGTATTTT
CASSWAGMDTQYF
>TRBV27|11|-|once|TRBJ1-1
TGTGCCAGTGGACAGACCGACGAAGCTTTCTTT
CASGQTDEAFF
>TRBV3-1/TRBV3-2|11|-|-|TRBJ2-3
TGTGCCAGCAGCGCGAGAGATACGCAGTATTTT
CASSARDTQYF
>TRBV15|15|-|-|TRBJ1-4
TGTGCCACCAGCAGAAGTCCCAGATCTAATGAAAAACTGTTTTTT
CATSRSPRSNEKLFF
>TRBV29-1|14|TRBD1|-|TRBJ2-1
TGCAGCGTTGAAGGGACAGGGATGGGGGATGAGCAGTTCTTC
CSVEGTGMGDEQFF
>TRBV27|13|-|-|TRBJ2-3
TGTGCCAGCACCGGGAGATTCGCAGATACGCAGTATTTT
CASTGRFADTQYF
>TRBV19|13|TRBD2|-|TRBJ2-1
TGTGCTACAGCGGGGGCCCTCTACAATGAGCAGTTCTTC
CATAGALYNEQFF
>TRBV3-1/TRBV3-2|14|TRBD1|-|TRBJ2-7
TGTGCCAGCAGCCTCCGGGACAGGGTGTACGAGCAGTACTTC
CASSLRDRVYEQYF
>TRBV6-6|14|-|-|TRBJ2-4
TGTGCCAGCAGTTACTCATATGGGGGCAACATTCAGTACTTC
CASSYSYGGNIQYF
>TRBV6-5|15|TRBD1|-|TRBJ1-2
TGTGCCAGCAGACCCCGGGACAGGGGGTTACGTGGCTACACCTTC
CASRPRDRGLRGYTF
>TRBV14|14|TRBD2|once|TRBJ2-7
TGTGCCAGCAGCCATTTGGTAGCGGGGGTAGAGCAGTACTTC
CASSHLVAGVEQYF
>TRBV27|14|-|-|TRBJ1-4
TGTGCCAGCAGTTCCCGGGAGTATAATGAAAAACTGTTTTTT
CASSSREYNEKLFF
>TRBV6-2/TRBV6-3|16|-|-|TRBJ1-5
TGTGCCAGCAGTTACCGACGGGGACTGGGCAATCAGCCCCAGCATTTT
CASSYRRGLGNQPQHF
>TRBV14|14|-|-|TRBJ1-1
TGTGCCAGCAGCCCGGGGAGATTGAACACTGAAGCTTTCTTT
CASSPGRLNTEAFF
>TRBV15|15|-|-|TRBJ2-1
TGTGCCACCAGCAGAGTACAGGGTTCCTACAATGAGCAGTTCTTC
CATSRVQGSYNEQFF
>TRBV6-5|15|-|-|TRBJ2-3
TGTGCCAGCAGTTACGATCCGCGTGGAGAAGATACGCAGTATTTT
CASSYDPRGEDTQYF
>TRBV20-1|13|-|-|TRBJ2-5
TGCAGTGCTAGTTTTTATAGCGAGGAGACCCAGTACTTC
CSASFYSEETQYF
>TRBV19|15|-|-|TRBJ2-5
TGTGCCAGTAGTCCCGAGAGGGTGGCGGTCGAGACCCAGTACTTC
CASSPERVAVETQYF